Below are 3 T cell receptor beta chains sequenced from a single sample in a study of shared clonotypes between healthy human individuals. Generated by immunoSEQ multiplex PCR, the TCRdb table keeps only in-frame clones and is missing some. The sample carries 950,000 to 1,100,000 clones, about 76% recorded once. The sequencing input was memory CD4+ T cells sorted from blood. Subset: CD45RA-negative fraction. These receptors were obtained from a man younger than 30 in good health.

The rearrangement joins TRBV19 to TRBJ2-6, with no clear D. CDR1 and CDR2 from the germline V gene are LNHDA and SQIVND (reference sequence). V gave up 4 bases and J gave up 0 bases, with 10 bases separating them. The CDR3 runs 16 residues. The CDR3, as DNA: TGTGCCAGTAGTACTCAGGTCCTCTCTGGGGCCAACGTCCTGACTTTC. Translating gives CASSTQVLSGANVLTF.

In this sample, this clone turned up a few times. This sample also contains other DNA sequences that code for the same CDR3. The chain carries TRBV4-3 and TRBJ2-1; TRBD2 agrees at 13 bases. The CDR3 sequence is 15 residues long. V lost 4 bases, J lost 10 bases, and 7 bases stayed unmatched. Looked up from germline, CDR1 is LGHNA and CDR2 is YSLEER. The CDR3 sequence: CASSLGLAGAGEQFF. CDR3 in DNA: TGCGCCAGCAGCCTCGGACTAGCGGGAGCGGGGGAGCAGTTCTTC.

The chain combines TRBV19 with TRBJ2-1, with 10 bases fitting TRBD2. V shed 3 bases, J shed 1 base, and the junction held 9 bases outside the gene matches. The CDR3 covers 18 residues. Germline CDR1 and CDR2: LNHDA and SQIVND (reference sequence). The CDR3 here is CASSIGSGRTGSYNEQFF. Here the CDR3 DNA reads TGTGCCAGTAGTATTGGTAGCGGGAGGACCGGATCCTACAATGAGCAGTTCTTC.